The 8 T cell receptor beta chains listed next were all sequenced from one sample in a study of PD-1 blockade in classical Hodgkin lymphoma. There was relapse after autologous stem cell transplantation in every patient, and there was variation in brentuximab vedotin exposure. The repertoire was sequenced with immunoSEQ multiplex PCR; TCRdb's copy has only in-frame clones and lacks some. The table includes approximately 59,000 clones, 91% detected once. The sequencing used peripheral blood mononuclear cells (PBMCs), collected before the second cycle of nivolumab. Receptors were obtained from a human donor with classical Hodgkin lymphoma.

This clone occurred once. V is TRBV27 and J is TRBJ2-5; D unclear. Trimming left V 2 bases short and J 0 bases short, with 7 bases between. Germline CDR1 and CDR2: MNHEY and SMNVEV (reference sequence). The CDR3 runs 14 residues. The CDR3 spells CASSLVTNQETQYF. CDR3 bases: TGTGCCAGCAGTTTAGTAACTAACCAAGAGACCCAGTACTTC.

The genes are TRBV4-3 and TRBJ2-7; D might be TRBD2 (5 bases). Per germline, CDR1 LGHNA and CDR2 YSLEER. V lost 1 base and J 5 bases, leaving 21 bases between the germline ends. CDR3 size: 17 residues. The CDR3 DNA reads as TGCGCCAGCAGCCAAGTTTTGTTCGCGGGTCCGCCTGACGAGCAGTACTTC. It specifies CASSQVLFAGPPDEQYF.

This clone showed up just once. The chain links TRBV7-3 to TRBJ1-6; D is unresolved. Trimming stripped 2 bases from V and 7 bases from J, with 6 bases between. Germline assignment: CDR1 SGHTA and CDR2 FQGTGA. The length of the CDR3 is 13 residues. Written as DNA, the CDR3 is TGTGCCAGCAGCTTAGGGGAAAATTCACCCCTCCACTTT. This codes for CASSLGENSPLHF.

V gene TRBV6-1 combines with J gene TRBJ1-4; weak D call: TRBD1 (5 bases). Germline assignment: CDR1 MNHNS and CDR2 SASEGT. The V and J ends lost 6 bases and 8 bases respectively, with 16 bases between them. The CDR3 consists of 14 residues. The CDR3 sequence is CASRGRRNAEKLFF. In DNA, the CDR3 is TGTGCCAGCAGGGGACGGCGCAATGCGGAAAAACTGTTTTTT.

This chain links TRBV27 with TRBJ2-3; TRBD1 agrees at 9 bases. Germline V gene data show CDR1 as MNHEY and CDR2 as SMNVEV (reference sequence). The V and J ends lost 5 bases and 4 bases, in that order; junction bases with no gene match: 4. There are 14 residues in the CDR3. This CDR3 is CASSPRQGADTQYF. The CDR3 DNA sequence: TGTGCCAGCAGTCCACGACAGGGGGCAGATACGCAGTATTTT.

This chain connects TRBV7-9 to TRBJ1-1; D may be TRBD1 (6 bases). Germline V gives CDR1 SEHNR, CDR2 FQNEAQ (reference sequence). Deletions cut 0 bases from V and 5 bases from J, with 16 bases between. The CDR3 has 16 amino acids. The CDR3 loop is CASSLAYDRPGTEAFF. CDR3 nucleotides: TGTGCCAGCAGCTTAGCCTACGACAGGCCGGGGACTGAAGCTTTCTTT.

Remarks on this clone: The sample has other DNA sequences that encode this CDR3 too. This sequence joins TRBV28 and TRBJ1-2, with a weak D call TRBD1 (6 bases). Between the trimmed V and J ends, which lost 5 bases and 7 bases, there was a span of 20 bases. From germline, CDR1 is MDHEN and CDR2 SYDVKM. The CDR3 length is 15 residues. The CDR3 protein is CASSPGQIPLFGYTF. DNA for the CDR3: TGTGCCAGCAGTCCTGGACAGATTCCGCTTTTTGGCTACACCTTC.

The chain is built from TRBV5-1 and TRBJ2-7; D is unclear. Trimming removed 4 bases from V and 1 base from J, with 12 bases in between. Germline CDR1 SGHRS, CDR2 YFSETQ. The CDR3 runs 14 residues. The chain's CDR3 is CASSLPTTSYEQYF. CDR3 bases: TGCGCCAGCAGCCTACCCACTACTTCCTACGAGCAGTACTTC.